This T cell receptor (beta chain) stems from a study of cytomegalovirus exposure and HLA in healthy donors. Whole-study findings and limits: An analysis was carried out at a later point. It showed that HLA-associated TCR beta chains were more clonally expanded than equally common non-associated chains. In a later analysis, several top co-occurrence clusters appeared linked to parvovirus B19, influenza, CMV and Epstein-Barr virus.

Both 60 Vbeta primers and 13 Jbeta primers went into the PCR. Measured with immunoSEQ multiplex PCR; TCRdb has only the in-frame clones, and not every one. The table includes some 41,000 clones, roughly half detected once. The germline V gene encodes CDR1 MNHEY and CDR2 SVGAGI. The CDR3 loop spans 14 amino acids. The germline V and J ends were trimmed by 4 bases and 0 bases, with 7 bases remaining between them. The sample holds a few counts of this clone. Antigen: not known. The source material was PBMCs. The chain employs TRBV6-5 and TRBJ1-3; D gene uncertain. This clonotype was obtained from a man aged 55-75 years in good health and CMV-seronegative. The CDR3 bases are TGTGCCAGCAGTTCCGTCTACTCTGGAAACACCATATATTTT. It specifies CASSSVYSGNTIYF.